One T cell receptor beta chain is described in this entry. The assay was immunoSEQ multiplex PCR, and TCRdb's table has in-frame clones only and misses some. Counted here are 100,000 to 150,000 clones, about 82% occurring once; the ten biggest clones make up over 4%. The data were taken from a study of cytomegalovirus exposure and HLA in healthy donors. Study-level background: The roughly 120 validation repertoires were reported in a later analysis to have been generated on the same platform as the approximately 600 first-cohort repertoires.

What was sequenced was PBMCs. This receptor was taken from a young man in good health and CMV-seronegative.

The DNA for the CDR3 is TGCGCCAGCAGCCAAGCAGGGGATACCTACGAGCAGTACTTC. Protein: CASSQAGDTYEQYF. The chain links TRBV4-1 to TRBJ2-7; possible D gene TRBD1, 6 bases. This CDR3 region has 14 residues. Deletions cut 1 base from V and 2 bases from J, with 9 bases between. CDR1 and CDR2 (germline): MGHRA, YSYEKL.